This T cell receptor (beta chain) stems from a study of blood T cells in healthy people across ages. Study overall: About one barcoded beta molecule was captured per two T cells (by template switching).

The CDR3 has 14 residues. Germline V gene data show CDR1 as SGHTA and CDR2 as FQGNSA. V lost 5 bases to trimming and J lost 7 bases, with 17 bases between them. Next came a second PCR, run for about 6 to 11 cycles, which used a sample-barcoded 5' primer along with a J-beta primer mix. One entry per CDR3 protein, called by TCRdb with MiXCR from the 5' RACE reads. In the table there are roughly 1 million distinct CDR3 sequences, 20% to 25% of which are singletons. The sample also formed part of further work on T cells of mothers and their children.

The V gene is TRBV7-2, the J gene TRBJ1-1; D is uncertain. The receptor's source is a girl between 2 and 10 years old in good health. Sequencing was done on a sample of blood. CDR3 amino acids: CASSPTAGFGEAFF. As DNA, the CDR3 is TGTGCCAGCAGCCCCACCGCCGGGTTTGGTGAAGCTTTCTTT.